This T cell receptor (beta chain) appears in the sequencing data of a study of blood T cell repertoires in COVID-19 (dated by TCRdb to 2019 to 2021). With respect to the entire study: The collaborator samples originated in the United States, Italy and Spain and spanned the acute and convalescent phases of COVID-19. The prospective study material was composed of cDNA or gDNA derived from T cells, B-cell-depleted T cells, or PBMCs. Deeply sampled blood TCRbeta repertoires from subjects exposed to, actively infected with, or recovered from COVID-19 were included in the dataset. The repertoires were made available in a free public database intended to serve as a resource for research on the immune response to SARS-CoV-2. The samples were drawn from two sources: the first 160 participants of the ongoing ImmuneRACE study, and 1,254 subjects contributed by 6 global collaborators. A de-identified subject ID, COVID-19 status, age in years and sex were almost always included in the sample metadata. Where available, HLA class I and class II types were taken from metadata supplied by the sample provider and were not determined by assay-based typing.

General findings and caveats noted by the study authors: Clinical and demographic metadata were provided uncurated, with the amount varying by source and participant.

V loses 7 bases, J loses 7 bases, and the germline ends lie 23 bases apart. The CDR1 and CDR2 encoded by the germline V gene (reference sequence) are LNHDA and SQIVND. The cysteine opens and the phenylalanine closes a CDR3 of 16 amino acids. Just the 48-base CDR3 DNA is kept, in frame starting at base 1. Details on this clone: The specificity of this receptor is unknown. Base qualities are missing; no much larger clone stands one base away.

TCRbeta CDR3 regions were amplified from genomic DNA using the immunoSEQ Assay, a bias-controlled multiplex PCR. Per the authors' processing: Within the assay, amplification of reference gene primers was used to estimate how many nucleated cells each sample contained. Sequence reads were collapsed and filtered to measure the absolute abundance of every unique TCRbeta CDR3 rearrangement. For each sample, productive Simpson clonality was calculated by taking the square root of Simpson's diversity index across productive rearrangements. TCRdb took this table from immuneACCESS and kept in-frame rearrangements with V and J called. Such tables lack part of the clones; where checked against another copy, unresolved V genes explain under half of the gap, and the rest is unexplained. V, J and clone size are taken as reported in that table, and D and trimming were inferred from the DNA itself. The sample table records about 250,000 clones; more than 75% of these occur just once. Around 1.5% of the sample rests with the top ten.

A second Seattle source provided samples from volunteer blood donors who had recovered from COVID-19. Each collaborating institution followed its own protocols to collect whole blood in K2EDTA tubes. For TCRbeta analysis, collaborators shipped samples in one of three forms: frozen whole blood, isolated PBMCs, or DNA extracted from either of those sample types. The TCR originated in a woman aged 60-75 years who had recovered from COVID-19. The chain is made from TRBV19 and TRBJ2-1; D gene: possibly TRBD2, on 7 matching bases. Sequencing was performed on peripheral blood. The DNA sequence is as follows: TGTGCCAGTACCGCCCCGCGGGGGCCCACACGAAATGAGCAGTTCTTC. Its protein product is CASTAPRGPTRNEQFF.